This entry concerns a single T cell receptor beta chain. Its antigen is not identified. These data originate in a study of T-cell memory formation after mild COVID-19. Study results and limitations: The authors did not confirm SARS-CoV-2 specificity of second-wave clones peaking day 37. Pre-infection memory harbored some responding clones, suggesting cross-reactive memory joined. Of the contracting clones, CD4+ ones lay mainly in CM and EM, and CD8+ ones in EMRA.

TCRdb recomputed calls from the 5' RACE reads with MiXCR, one row per CDR3 protein. The repertoire holds about 200,000 distinct CDR3 sequences, with around 8.8% as singletons. The germline V gene has CDR1 SEHNR and CDR2 FQNEAQ (reference sequence). After removal of 5 bases from V and 7 bases from J, the junction contained 8 bases not matched to a gene. CDR3 size: 15 residues. The sequence came from a man younger than 30 who had mild COVID-19 (a few samples of this study predate the infection). Cell type and time point are not known. Material: PBMCs or a T cell subset sorted from them (not recorded which). The chain employs TRBV7-9 and TRBJ1-6, with TRBD1 matching 7 bases. The CDR3 DNA is TGTGCCAGCAGCCCCCGACAGGGTGGGAATTCACCCCTCCACTTT. Its protein is CASSPRQGGNSPLHF.